The 14 T cell receptor beta chains reported below all come from one sample, sequenced in a study of cytomegalovirus exposure and HLA in healthy donors. PCR was performed using 60 Vbeta and 13 Jbeta primers. Generated by immunoSEQ multiplex PCR, the TCRdb table keeps only in-frame clones and is missing some. The table has fewer than 200,000 clones, around 84% seen once. Source material: PBMCs. These TCRs come from a woman in her late teens or twenties in good health and CMV-seronegative.

The V call is TRBV28, the J call TRBJ2-5; TRBD1 is a possible D gene (6 bases). The DNA end is more similar to TRBJ2-7, so the J call may be wrong. Germline CDR1 MDHEN, CDR2 SYDVKM. This CDR3 is built from 15 residues. The CDR3 DNA reads as TGTGCCAGCAGCCACGCCCGGGACAATAGCTACGAGCAGTACTTC. Amino acids: CASSHARDNSYEQYF.

Written as DNA, the CDR3 is TGTGCCAGCAGCGAGCAGGGGAATCAGCCCCAGCATTTT. Protein: CASSEQGNQPQHF. The V gene is TRBV7-9, the J gene TRBJ1-5; the D gene is possibly TRBD1 (6 bases). The CDR3 is 13 amino acids. Germline lookup yields CDR1 SEHNR and CDR2 FQNEAQ (reference sequence). Deletions cut 5 bases from V and 4 bases from J, with 9 bases between.

The chain joins TRBV4-2 to TRBJ2-3; perhaps TRBD1 as D (5 bases). The CDR3 has 17 residues. V lost 0 bases and J 0 bases, leaving 13 bases between the germline ends. Looked up from germline, CDR1 is LGHNA and CDR2 is YNFKEQ. The DNA of the CDR3 is TGTGCCAGCAGCCAAGATGTAAGGGGCGGTAGCACAGATACGCAGTATTTT. This sequence encodes CASSQDVRGGSTDTQYF.

The chain couples TRBV7-9 to TRBJ2-7; 9 nucleotides agree with TRBD1. Per the germline V gene, CDR1 is SEHNR and CDR2 is FQNEAQ (reference sequence). This CDR3 has 13 residues. The CDR3 loop reads CASSLETTGGESV. The CDR3 nucleotides read TGTGCCAGCAGCTTAGAAACTACAGGGGGCGAATCCGTC.

The chain employs TRBV13 and TRBJ2-7; D call uncertain. V was clipped by 0 bases and J by 4 bases, with 10 bases between them. The CDR3 spans 14 residues. Germline-derived CDR1 and CDR2 are PRHDT and FYEKMQ (reference sequence). CDR3 nucleotide sequence: TGTGCCAGCAGCTTAGGTCAGCCGACTTACGAGCAGTACGTC. This translates into CASSLGQPTYEQYV.

Notes on this clone: Other nucleotide sequences in the sample specify the same CDR3. V is TRBV6-5 and J is TRBJ2-1; no definite D call. Germline lookup yields CDR1 MNHEY and CDR2 SVGAGI. Trimming removed 5 bases from V and 6 bases from J, with 5 bases in between. The CDR3 covers 11 residues. The CDR3 DNA is TGTGCCAGCAGTAGAGGCAATGAGCAGTTCTTC. Amino acid sequence: CASSRGNEQFF.

The chain uses TRBV19 and TRBJ2-6; TRBD1 matches at 8 bases. The CDR3 runs to 17 residues. The junction had 13 bases not matched to a gene; V was cut back by 10 bases and J by 2 bases. Germline assignment: CDR1 LNHDA and CDR2 SQIVND (reference sequence). CDR3 nucleotides: TGTGCCATCGGCCTACAGGGGGTTGGAACTGGGGCCAACGTCCTGACTTTC. Amino acids: CAIGLQGVGTGANVLTF.

This chain uses TRBV9 with TRBJ2-7; 13 bases line up with TRBD2. CDR1 and CDR2 (germline): SGDLS, YYNGEE. V was clipped by 4 bases and J by 5 bases; unmatched bases: 6. CDR3 size: 15 residues. The CDR3 DNA reads as TGTGCCAGCAGCTCCTCCGGACTAGCGGGAGACGAGCAGTACTTC. This encodes CASSSSGLAGDEQYF. The full variable domain, completed using reference TRBV9 and TRBJ2-7, is DSGVTQTPKHLITATGQRVTLRCSPRSGDLSVYWYQQSLDQGLQFLIQYYNGEERAKGNILERFSAQQFPDLHSELNLSSLELGDSALYFCASSSSGLAGDEQYFGPGTRLTVT.

The CDR3 nucleotides read TGTGCCAGCAGGTCCGTGGGGGGAAATACCTACAATGAGCAGTTCTTC. This sequence encodes CASRSVGGNTYNEQFF. This sequence joins TRBV9 and TRBJ2-1; D is perhaps TRBD2 (6 bases). Trimming pared 5 bases from V and 2 bases from J, leaving 17 bases between. In germline, CDR1 is SGDLS, CDR2 YYNGEE. The CDR3 extends over 16 amino acids.

V usage is TRBV28 and J usage is TRBJ2-5; tentative D call: TRBD1 (6 bases). In germline, CDR1 is MDHEN, CDR2 SYDVKM. CDR3 length: 16 amino acids. The V gene lost 3 bases and the J gene lost 2 bases, with 16 bases spanning the gap. CDR3: CASSFGAWGQQETQYF. CDR3 nucleotide sequence: TGTGCCAGCAGTTTCGGAGCGTGGGGGCAACAAGAGACCCAGTACTTC. Supplemented by reference TRBV28 and TRBJ2-5, the full variable domain reads DVKVTQSSRYLVKRTGEKVFLECVQDMDHENMFWYRQDPGLGLRLIYFSYDVKMKEKGDIPEGYSVSREKKERFSLILESASTNQTSMYLCASSFGAWGQQETQYFGPGTRLLVL.

V and J are TRBV15 and TRBJ2-1; a weak D match, TRBD2 (7 bases). Trimming cost V 0 bases and J 10 bases, with 19 bases left between them. Germline loops: CDR1 LNHNV, CDR2 YYDKDF (reference sequence). The CDR3 consists of 16 residues. The CDR3 spells CATSRDRRGLPGEQFF. As DNA, the CDR3 is TGTGCCACCAGCAGAGATCGGCGGGGGCTCCCGGGAGAGCAGTTCTTC.

The V gene is TRBV30, the J gene TRBJ1-5; D ambiguous. CDR3 length: 15 residues. CDR1 is GTSNPN and CDR2 is SVGIG in the germline V gene (reference sequence). The germline V and J ends were trimmed by 0 bases and 6 bases, with 15 bases remaining between them. The CDR3 DNA follows: TGTGCCTGGAGTGTGATACACGGCGGAGGTCAGCCCCAGCATTTT. Amino acids: CAWSVIHGGGQPQHF.

The rearrangement uses TRBV7-9 and TRBJ2-3; tentatively, D is TRBD2 (6 bases). Germline-derived CDR1 and CDR2 are SEHNR and FQNEAQ (reference sequence). This CDR3 has 12 residues. The V end was cut by 6 bases, the J end by 6 bases, with 10 bases between. This CDR3 reads CASSFGGDTQYF. Here the CDR3 DNA reads TGTGCCAGCAGTTTTGGGGGGGATACGCAGTATTTT.

This chain connects TRBV15 to TRBJ2-2; 7 bases line up with TRBD2. CDR3 length: 13 amino acids. V shed 5 bases and J 4 bases; nucleotides not matched to a gene: 1. From germline, CDR1 is LNHNV and CDR2 YYDKDF (reference sequence). This chain's CDR3 is CATSAGVTGELFF. Here the CDR3 DNA reads TGTGCCACCAGCGCGGGGGTCACCGGGGAGCTGTTTTTT. Based on the CDR3 plus reference TRBV15 and TRBJ2-2, the full variable domain is DAMVIQNPRYQVTQFGKPVTLSCSQTLNHNVMYWYQQKSSQAPKLLFHYYDKDFNNEADTPDNFQSRRPNTSFCFLDIRSPGLGDTAMYLCATSAGVTGELFFGEGSRLTVL.